This TCR beta chain derives from a study of CD8+ T cells in alopecia areata (dated by TCRdb to 2017 to 2018). About the investigation overall: The treated patients took part in an open-label pilot trial in which moderate-to-severe alopecia areata was treated with oral tofacitinib at 5 to 10 mg twice daily. Scalp clonality was compared across normal scalp (n=4), patchy alopecia areata scalp (n=8), and alopecia totalis/universalis scalp (n=8). RNA was extracted with the PAXgene miRNA kit for fixed scalp, the miRNeasy kit for PBMCs, and the RNeasy kit for mouse skin. Scalp tissue and sorted CD4+ and CD8+ peripheral blood T cells from patchy and totalis/universalis alopecia areata patients and from healthy controls were covered by human TCRbeta sequencing. The study used high-throughput TCRbeta sequencing to examine T cell clonal expansion in alopecia areata, in both the C3H/HeJ mouse model and human patients. Tofacitinib was given for 6 to 18 months, followed by 6 months of follow-up off drug to assess delayed response and recurrence. Tofacitinib-treated patients had biopsies at baseline and at 4 and 24 weeks of treatment, with a later scalp biopsy in several patients. immunoSEQ multiplex PCR using 35 Vbeta forward primers and 13 Jbeta reverse primers was used to amplify TCRbeta CDR3 regions.

Beyond this particular receptor, the publication reports: TCR sequences shared between patients were less clear than in mice, possibly partly because of HLA diversity in the patient population. Unlike mouse skin, where gammadelta T cells dominate, normal human skin contains resident alphabeta T cells that get sequenced too, which complicates analysis of the scalp TCR repertoire. Lesional scalp, especially in alopecia totalis/universalis, showed higher clonality and more expanded CD8+ clones than normal scalp, suggesting antigenic drive.

In its sample, this clone was seen a few times. What this receptor recognizes is not known. The record has no base qualities; no much larger clone is one base away. Lesional scalp punch biopsies and peripheral blood were collected from alopecia areata patients. After PBMCs were isolated by density centrifugation and stained for CD3, CD4 and CD8, a FACSAria was used to sort CD4+ and CD8+ T cells. Based on the germline V gene, the CDR1 and CDR2 sequences are SGHRS and YFSETQ. Including the terminal cysteine and phenylalanine, the CDR3 comprises 13 residues. Only CDR3 DNA is held: 39 bases, read in frame from base 1. Between the V and J ends, shortened by 4 bases and 6 bases respectively, the junction contains 10 bases. Library construction relied on the immunoSEQ multiplex PCR assay. RNA was extracted from all samples and reverse transcribed into cDNA, which served as template for TCR sequencing. First-strand cDNA was synthesized with SuperScript III using a 2:1 mix of oligo-dT and random hexamers. Amplification bias was assessed with a synthetic immune receptor repertoire, and residual bias was removed computationally. The authors' analysis ran thus. Raw reads were preprocessed for error removal, and CDR3 was defined according to IMGT conventions as running from the conserved cysteine to phenylalanine. Clonality was computed as 1 minus the Shannon entropy, with the entropy normalized by log2 of the number of productive unique TCRs. Whether each scalp clone was CD4 or CD8 was inferred by checking scalp TCRbeta sequences against the CD4 and CD8 repertoires from sorted blood. TCRdb carries this immuneACCESS record with in-frame sequences only. Its versions omit some clonotypes, under half of them owing to an unresolved V gene in the studies checked, with the rest unexplained. The V and J calls and the clone size are those of that table, but D and trimming were determined from the DNA. Across this sample there are some 100,000 clones, with 35% to 40% seen only once. The ten largest clonotypes hold 3% to 3.5% of the sample.

The chain is encoded by TRBV5-1 joined to TRBJ2-2, with no confident D gene call. The sequence was collected from a human donor with alopecia areata. The sequencing input was CD4+ T cells sorted from blood. The DNA is TGCGCCAGCAGCCTATTGACACCCGGGGAGCTGTTTTTT. Translated, this is CASSLLTPGELFF.